This TCR beta chain was recovered during a study of blood T cell repertoires in COVID-19. Background on the study: Acute-phase and convalescent COVID-19 samples originated in the United States, Italy and Spain. PBMCs, B-cell-depleted T cells, or T cells were the source of the cDNA or gDNA that made up the material.

V shed 3 bases and J shed 10 bases, with 15 bases lying between them. The CDR3 covers 13 residues. From germline, CDR1 is MNHEY and CDR2 SMNVEV (reference sequence). Sequenced by immunoSEQ multiplex PCR; TCRdb stores in-frame clones only, minus some. Of about 300,000 clones in the sample, around nine tenths were seen once. Study members were between about 18 and 95 years old and lived in 24 US regions. Sequencing used PBMCs or T cells enriched from blood (not recorded which). This receptor was obtained from a woman aged 18-29 years who had recovered from COVID-19. This chain links TRBV27 with TRBJ1-1; D remains unclear. This chain's CDR3 is CASSFFGMRGAFF. CDR3 nucleotide sequence: TGTGCCAGCAGTTTTTTTGGGATGCGGGGAGCTTTCTTT.